This T cell receptor beta chain was sequenced during a study of blood T cell repertoires in COVID-19. Looking at the study overall: T cells, B-cell-depleted T cells, or PBMCs provided the cDNA or gDNA that served as material.

Clones were read by immunoSEQ multiplex PCR, and TCRdb kept only the in-frame ones, dropping some. The sample yields approximately 240,000 clones, roughly 87% seen once. This clone was counted once. Trimming removed 0 bases at V and 2 bases at J, with 8 bases between. The CDR3 runs to 16 residues. Germline CDR1 MNHEY, CDR2 SVGAGI. Enrollees, about 18 to 90 years old, lived in about two dozen US areas. Donors were grouped by their self-reported clinical history. The V call is TRBV6-5, the J call TRBJ2-6; D is unresolved. The sequence derives from a woman in her twenties or thirties with acute COVID-19. The specimen sequenced was PBMCs or T cells enriched from blood (not recorded which). In DNA, the CDR3 is TGTGCCAGCAGTTACTCGTCGGGTACTGGGGCCAACGTCCTGACTTTC. Its protein is CASSYSSGTGANVLTF.